This T cell receptor (beta chain) was captured by sequencing in a study of glioma-infiltrating T cells. TCR alpha and beta CDR3 regions were amplified from RNA using iRepertoire nested multiplex PCR. MiXCR, applied by TCRdb to the multiplex PCR reads, yields one record per CDR3 protein. The table shows under 200,000 distinct CDR3 sequences, with 43% occurring only once. Of note for this clonotype: The CDR3 does not close with the conserved phenylalanine or tryptophan, likely indicating a read error.

The specimen was glioma tissue, nonneoplastic brain tissue, or PBMCs (not recorded which). The sequence was obtained from a human donor with low-grade glioma or glioblastoma, undergoing nonglioma brain surgery, or in good health (not recorded which).

CDR3 protein: CASSSGQETQYL. DNA for the CDR3: TGTGCCAGCAGTTCCGGACAAGAGACCCAGTACCTC. J is TRBJ2-5 and V is TRBV12-3 or TRBV12-4, with D unresolved. The length of the CDR3 is 12 residues. The germline V and J ends were trimmed by 4 bases and 2 bases, with 5 bases remaining between them.